A single sample gave rise to the 9 T cell receptor beta chains below, sequenced in a study of blood T cell repertoires in COVID-19. Sequenced by immunoSEQ multiplex PCR; TCRdb stores in-frame clones only, minus some. The table lists under 300,000 clones, around 81% of them singletons. Sequenced sample: peripheral blood. Source of these receptors: a woman aged 55-69 years with active or convalescent COVID-19.

The rearrangement joins TRBV2 to TRBJ2-5; D gene unclear. Germline loops: CDR1 SNHLY, CDR2 FYNNEI. V lost 1 base to trimming and J lost 0 bases, with 6 bases between them. This CDR3 comprises 14 residues. The CDR3 sequence: CASSEVRNQETQYF. The CDR3 DNA reads TGTGCCAGCAGTGAAGTTAGAAACCAAGAGACCCAGTACTTC.

This sequence joins TRBV7-2 and TRBJ2-1, with 7 bases matching TRBD2. J lost 2 bases, V lost 5 bases, and 3 bases had no gene match. The germline CDR1 and CDR2 sequences are SGHTA and FQGNSA. The CDR3 has 14 residues. For the CDR3, the DNA is TGTGCCAGCAGCCCCGGGACTACCTACAATGAGCAGTTCTTC. Amino acid sequence: CASSPGTTYNEQFF. Looking up the rest from reference TRBV7-2 and TRBJ2-1 gives the full variable domain: GAGVSQSPSNKVTEKGKDVELRCDPISGHTALYWYRQSLGQGLEFLIYFQGNSAPDKSGLPSDRFSAERTGGSVSTLTIQRTQQEDSAVYLCASSPGTTYNEQFFGPGTRLTVL.

CDR3 DNA sequence: TGTGCCAGCAGCCAAGACCTGACTAGCGCGAGAGAGCAGTTCTTC. Its protein product is CASSQDLTSAREQFF. V and J are TRBV3-1 (or the pseudogene TRBV3-2) and TRBJ2-1; TRBD2 matches 8 bases. V shed 0 bases, J shed 10 bases, and the junction held 8 bases outside the gene matches. The CDR3 length is 15 residues. Per the germline V gene, CDR1 is LGHDT and CDR2 is YNNKEL (reference sequence).

This clone was observed once. CDR3 loop: CAWSVQGAYGYTF. As DNA, the CDR3 is TGTGCCTGGAGCGTTCAGGGGGCCTATGGCTACACCTTC. This chain connects TRBV30 to TRBJ1-2, with TRBD1 matching over 8 bases. V was pared by 3 bases and J by 4 bases, with 4 bases of the junction left unmatched. The CDR3 runs to 13 residues. CDR1 and CDR2 (germline): GTSNPN, SVGIG (reference sequence).

The chain combines TRBV5-5 with TRBJ2-1; TRBD2 matches 11 bases. The trim removed 3 bases at V and 10 bases at J, leaving 12 bases unmatched. This CDR3 spans 16 amino acids. From germline, CDR1 is SGHKS and CDR2 YYEKEE (reference sequence). CDR3 residues: CASSWRVAGGPTEQFF. The CDR3 bases are TGTGCCAGCAGCTGGAGGGTAGCGGGAGGGCCAACGGAGCAGTTCTTC. The variable domain in full, with the rest retrieved from reference TRBV5-5 and TRBJ2-1, is DAGVTQSPTHLIKTRGQQVTLRCSPISGHKSVSWYQQVLGQGPQFIFQYYEKEERGRGNFPDRFSARQFPNYSSELNVNALLLGDSALYLCASSWRVAGGPTEQFFGPGTRLTVL.

About this clone itself: Other nucleotide sequences in the sample specify the same CDR3. V usage is TRBV7-9 and J usage is TRBJ2-3, with D uncertain. The V end lost 5 bases, the J end lost 2 bases, and 5 bases lay between the germline ends. This CDR3 spans 12 amino acids. The germline V gene has CDR1 SEHNR and CDR2 FQNEAQ (reference sequence). CDR3 sequence reads: CASSLLTDTQYF. CDR3 DNA: TGTGCCAGCAGCCTACTCACAGATACGCAGTATTTT.

The rearrangement uses TRBV24-1 and TRBJ2-5; TRBD2 is a possible D gene (6 bases). Germline V gene sequence: CDR1 KGHDR, CDR2 SFDVKD. There are 15 residues in the CDR3. V was trimmed by 0 bases and J by 5 bases, leaving 12 bases between them. The CDR3 here is CATSDLPASVETQYF. CDR3 DNA sequence: TGTGCCACCAGTGATTTGCCGGCTAGCGTCGAGACCCAGTACTTC.

The chain carries TRBV2 and TRBJ2-2; TRBD2 aligns across 16 bases. Trimming cost V 6 bases and J 6 bases; bases outside gene matches: 4. Germline lookup yields CDR1 SNHLY and CDR2 FYNNEI. This CDR3 is built from 16 residues. The CDR3 loop is CASRKGLAGGAGELFF. The DNA for the CDR3 is TGTGCCAGCAGGAAGGGACTAGCGGGAGGGGCCGGGGAGCTGTTTTTT. The full variable domain, in which reference TRBV2 and TRBJ2-2 provide the parts outside the CDR3, is EPEVTQTPSHQVTQMGQEVILRCVPISNHLYFYWYRQILGQKVEFLVSFYNNEISEKSEIFDDQFSVERPDGSNFTLKIRSTKLEDSAMYFCASRKGLAGGAGELFFGEGSRLTVL.

This rearrangement joins TRBV9 to TRBJ1-6; TRBD1 matches 8 bases. The V and J ends lost 0 bases and 6 bases, in that order; junction bases with no gene match: 2. The CDR3 totals 15 residues. The germline CDR1 and CDR2 sequences are SGDLS and YYNGEE. The DNA of the CDR3 is TGTGCCAGCAGCGTAGGACAGGGGCTTAATTCACCCCTCCACTTT. Protein: CASSVGQGLNSPLHF. The whole variable domain, remainder taken from reference TRBV9 and TRBJ1-6, is DSGVTQTPKHLITATGQRVTLRCSPRSGDLSVYWYQQSLDQGLQFLIQYYNGEERAKGNILERFSAQQFPDLHSELNLSSLELGDSALYFCASSVGQGLNSPLHFGNGTRLTVT.